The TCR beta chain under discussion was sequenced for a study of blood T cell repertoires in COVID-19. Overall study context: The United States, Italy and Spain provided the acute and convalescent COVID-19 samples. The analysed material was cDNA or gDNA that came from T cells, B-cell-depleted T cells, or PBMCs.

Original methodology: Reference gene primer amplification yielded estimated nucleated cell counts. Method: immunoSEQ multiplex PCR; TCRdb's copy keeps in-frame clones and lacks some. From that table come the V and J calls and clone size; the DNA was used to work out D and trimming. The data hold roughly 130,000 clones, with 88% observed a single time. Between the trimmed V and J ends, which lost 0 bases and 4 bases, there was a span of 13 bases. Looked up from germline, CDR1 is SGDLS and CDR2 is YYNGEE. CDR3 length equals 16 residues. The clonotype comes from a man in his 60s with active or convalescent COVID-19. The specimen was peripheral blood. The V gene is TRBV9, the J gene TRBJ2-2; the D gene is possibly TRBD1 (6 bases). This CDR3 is CASSVEGGPATGELFF. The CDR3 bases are TGTGCCAGCAGCGTAGAAGGGGGACCAGCCACCGGGGAGCTGTTTTTT. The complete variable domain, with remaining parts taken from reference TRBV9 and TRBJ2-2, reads DSGVTQTPKHLITATGQRVTLRCSPRSGDLSVYWYQQSLDQGLQFLIQYYNGEERAKGNILERFSAQQFPDLHSELNLSSLELGDSALYFCASSVEGGPATGELFFGEGSRLTVL.